The clone carrying this T cell receptor (beta chain) was counted at least ten times. This record comes from a study of identical twins. The CDR3 consists of 14 residues. V shed 5 bases and J 5 bases; nucleotides not matched to a gene: 7. In TCRdb, the 5' RACE reads were re-called with MiXCR into one record per CDR3 protein. The sample shows some 200,000 distinct CDR3 sequences, less than 8% of them seen only once. Another study also made use of these data, one on yellow fever vaccine responses in identical twins.

The sequenced material came from memory (CD45RO+) T cells sorted from blood. This receptor was taken from a young woman in good health. The chain recombines TRBV12-3 or TRBV12-4 with TRBJ1-1, with 8 bases lining up with TRBD1. The CDR3 region is CASSASTGATEAFF. CDR3 coding DNA: TGTGCCAGCAGTGCGTCGACAGGGGCAACTGAAGCTTTCTTT.